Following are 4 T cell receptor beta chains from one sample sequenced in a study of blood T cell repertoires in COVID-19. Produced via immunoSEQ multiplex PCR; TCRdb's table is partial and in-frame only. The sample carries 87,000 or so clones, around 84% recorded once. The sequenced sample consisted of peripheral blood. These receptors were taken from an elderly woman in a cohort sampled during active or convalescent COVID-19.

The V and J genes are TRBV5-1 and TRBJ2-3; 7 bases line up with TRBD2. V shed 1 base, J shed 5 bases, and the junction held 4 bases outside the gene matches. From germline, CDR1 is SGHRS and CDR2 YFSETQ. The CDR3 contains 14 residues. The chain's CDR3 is CASSLFAGEDTQYF. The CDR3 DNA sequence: TGCGCCAGCAGCTTGTTCGCGGGAGAAGATACGCAGTATTTT.

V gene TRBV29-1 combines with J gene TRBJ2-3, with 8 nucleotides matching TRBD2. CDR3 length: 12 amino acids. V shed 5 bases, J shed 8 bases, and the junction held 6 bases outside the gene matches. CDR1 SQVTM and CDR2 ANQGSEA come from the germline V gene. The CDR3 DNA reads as TGCAGCGTTAGCGGGGGCCCGGGTACGCAGTATTTT. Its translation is CSVSGGPGTQYF.

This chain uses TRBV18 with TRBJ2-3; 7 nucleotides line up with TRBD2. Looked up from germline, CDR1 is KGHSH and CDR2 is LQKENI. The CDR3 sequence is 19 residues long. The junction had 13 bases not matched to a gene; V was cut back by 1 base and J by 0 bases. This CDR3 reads CASSPQLTGGPISTDTQYF. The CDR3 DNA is TGTGCCAGCTCACCACAGCTAACGGGAGGCCCCATCAGCACAGATACGCAGTATTTT.

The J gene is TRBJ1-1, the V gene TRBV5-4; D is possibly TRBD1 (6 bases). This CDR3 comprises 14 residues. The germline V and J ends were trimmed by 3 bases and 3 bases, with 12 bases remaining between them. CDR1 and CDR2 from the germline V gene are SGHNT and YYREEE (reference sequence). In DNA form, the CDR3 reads TGTGCCAGCAGCTCAGGGGTGGGGTACACTGAAGCTTTCTTT. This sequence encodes CASSSGVGYTEAFF.